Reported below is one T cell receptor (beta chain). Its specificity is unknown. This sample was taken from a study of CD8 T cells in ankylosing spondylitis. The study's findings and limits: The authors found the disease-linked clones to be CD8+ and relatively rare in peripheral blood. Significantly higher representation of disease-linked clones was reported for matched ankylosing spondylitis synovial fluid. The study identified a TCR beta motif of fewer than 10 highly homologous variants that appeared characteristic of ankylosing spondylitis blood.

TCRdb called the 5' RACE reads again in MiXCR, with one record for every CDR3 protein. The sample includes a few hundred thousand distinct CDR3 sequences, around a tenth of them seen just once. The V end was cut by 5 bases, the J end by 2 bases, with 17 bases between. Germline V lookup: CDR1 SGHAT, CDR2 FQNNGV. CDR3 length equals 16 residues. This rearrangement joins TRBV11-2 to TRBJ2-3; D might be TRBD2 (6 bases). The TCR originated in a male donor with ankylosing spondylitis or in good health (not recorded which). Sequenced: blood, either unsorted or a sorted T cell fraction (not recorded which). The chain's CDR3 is CASSPRTIQSTDTQYF. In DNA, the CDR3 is TGTGCCAGCAGCCCGAGGACTATCCAGTCCACAGATACGCAGTATTTT.